This TCR beta chain comes out of a study of blood T cell repertoires in COVID-19. Only in-frame clones appear in the TCRdb table, and some are missing; sequencing was by immunoSEQ multiplex PCR. The data contain approximately 400,000 clones, around 89% of them singletons. Participants, about 18 to 90 years old, spanned 25 or so US areas. This TCR derives from a woman under 30 who had recovered from COVID-19. Material: PBMCs or T cells enriched from blood (not recorded which).

The CDR3 DNA sequence: TGTGCCAGCAGCCGAGAACCCCAGGGGGTATATACGCAGTATTTT. This codes for CASSREPQGVYTQYF. The rearrangement joins TRBV4-2 to TRBJ2-3; 7 bases are shared with TRBD1. Losses at the gene ends were 4 bases for V and 7 bases for J; bases not matched to a gene: 11. There are 15 residues in the CDR3. Germline V lookup: CDR1 LGHNA, CDR2 YNFKEQ.